This entry is about one T cell receptor (beta chain). What it recognizes is unknown. This sample also contains other DNA sequences that code for the same CDR3. The sample is drawn from a study of graft-versus-host responses after intestinal transplantation. The study's findings and limits: Present in recipient marrow, GvH clones included some that appeared first in ileum or blood.

Libraries were prepared by immunoSEQ multiplex PCR; TCRdb keeps only in-frame clonotypes and omits some of them. The sample carries approximately 90,000 clones, roughly 90% recorded once. The V gene's germline CDR1 is LGHNA and CDR2 YNFKEQ. The CDR3 loop spans 14 amino acids. The V gene lost 2 bases and the J gene lost 5 bases, with 12 bases spanning the gap. This rearrangement joins TRBV4-2 to TRBJ1-2, with D possibly matching TRBD1 (5 bases). The sequence was collected from a human donor who was the organ donor for an intestinal transplant. Sequencing used unstimulated CD8+ T cells sorted from spleen or lymph node cells, obtained before transplant. CDR3 region: CASSQLGLVYGYTF. The CDR3 DNA reads as TGTGCCAGCAGCCAATTGGGACTAGTTTATGGCTACACCTTC.